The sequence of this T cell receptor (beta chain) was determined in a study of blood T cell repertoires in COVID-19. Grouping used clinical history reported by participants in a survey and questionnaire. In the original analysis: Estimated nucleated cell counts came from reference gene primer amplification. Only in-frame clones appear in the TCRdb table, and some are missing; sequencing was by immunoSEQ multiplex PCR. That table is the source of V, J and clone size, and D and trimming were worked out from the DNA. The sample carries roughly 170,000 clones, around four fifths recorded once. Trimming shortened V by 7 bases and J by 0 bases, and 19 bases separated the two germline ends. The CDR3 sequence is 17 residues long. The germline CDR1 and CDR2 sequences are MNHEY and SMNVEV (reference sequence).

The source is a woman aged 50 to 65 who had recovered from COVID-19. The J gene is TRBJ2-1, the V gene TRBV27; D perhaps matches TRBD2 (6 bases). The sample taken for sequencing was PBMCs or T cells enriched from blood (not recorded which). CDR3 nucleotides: TGTGCCAGCACCCGTATGGGACTCCGCCGCTCCTACAATGAGCAGTTCTTC. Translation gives CASTRMGLRRSYNEQFF.